This T cell receptor (beta chain) was recovered during a study of beta chain features in type 1 diabetes. Reverse transcribing all isolated RNA meant expressed TCRB transcripts were sequenced. Sequencing was performed with immunoSEQ multiplex PCR; in TCRdb, only in-frame clones are kept and a portion is missing. In the table there are 130,000 to 150,000 clones, around an eighth of which are singletons. Study-level results: Compared to healthy donors, patients appeared to have naive, central memory and Treg TCRB repertoires that were more alike. When Type 1 diabetes patients were examined, their TCRB CDR3s proved moderately but significantly shorter in all four CD4+ subsets. Type 1 diabetes patients showed fewer insertions and more deletions at VDJ junctions.

Germline V gene data show CDR1 as SGHAT and CDR2 as FQNNGV. The CDR3 is 14 residues long. The V end lost 3 bases, the J end lost 6 bases, and 11 bases lay between the germline ends. Notes on this clone: Antigen: not known.

The V and J genes are TRBV11-2 and TRBJ2-2; no clear D gene. The TCR comes from a man aged 18 to 30 with type 1 diabetes. Sequencing was carried out using central memory CD4+ T cells from blood. The CDR3 region is CASSFERWAGELFF. CDR3 DNA sequence: TGTGCCAGCAGCTTTGAAAGATGGGCCGGGGAGCTGTTTTTT.